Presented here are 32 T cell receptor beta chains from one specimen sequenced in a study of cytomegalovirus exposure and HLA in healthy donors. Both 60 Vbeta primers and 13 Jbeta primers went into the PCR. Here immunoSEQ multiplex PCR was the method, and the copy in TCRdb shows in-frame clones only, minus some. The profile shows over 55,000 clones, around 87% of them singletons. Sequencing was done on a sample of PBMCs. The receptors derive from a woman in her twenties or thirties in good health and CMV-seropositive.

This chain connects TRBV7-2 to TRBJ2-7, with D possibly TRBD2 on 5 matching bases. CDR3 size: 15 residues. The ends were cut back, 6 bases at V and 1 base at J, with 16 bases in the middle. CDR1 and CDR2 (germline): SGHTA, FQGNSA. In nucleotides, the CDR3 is TGTGCCAGCAGTCCCCTAGCTTTTCGGTCCTACGAGCAGTACTTC. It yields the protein CASSPLAFRSYEQYF.

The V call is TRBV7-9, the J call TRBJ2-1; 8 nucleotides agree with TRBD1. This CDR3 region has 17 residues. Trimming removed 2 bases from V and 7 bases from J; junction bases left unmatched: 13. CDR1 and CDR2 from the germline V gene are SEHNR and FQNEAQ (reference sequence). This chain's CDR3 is CASSLKKGQGANNEQFF. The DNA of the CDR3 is TGTGCCAGCAGCTTAAAGAAAGGGCAGGGGGCGAATAATGAGCAGTTCTTC.

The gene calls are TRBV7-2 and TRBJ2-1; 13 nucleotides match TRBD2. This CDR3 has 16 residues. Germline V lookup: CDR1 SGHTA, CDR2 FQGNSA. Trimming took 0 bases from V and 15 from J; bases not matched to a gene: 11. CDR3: CASSLAGTSGIFGLFF. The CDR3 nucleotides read TGTGCCAGCAGCTTAGCGGGGACTAGCGGGATTTTCGGCCTGTTCTTC.

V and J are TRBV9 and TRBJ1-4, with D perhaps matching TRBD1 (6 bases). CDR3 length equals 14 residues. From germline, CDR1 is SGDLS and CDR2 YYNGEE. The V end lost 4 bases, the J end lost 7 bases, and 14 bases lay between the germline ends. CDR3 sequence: CASSLGTRSEKLFF. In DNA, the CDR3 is TGTGCCAGCAGCCTCGGGACACGCTCTGAAAAACTGTTTTTT.

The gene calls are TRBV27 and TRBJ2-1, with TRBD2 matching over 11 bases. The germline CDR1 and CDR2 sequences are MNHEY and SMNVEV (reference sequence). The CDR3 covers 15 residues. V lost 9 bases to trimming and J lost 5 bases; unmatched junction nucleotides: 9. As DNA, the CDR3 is TGTGCCAGTCGGACCGGGACTAGCGGAGACAATGAGCAGTTCTTC. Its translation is CASRTGTSGDNEQFF.

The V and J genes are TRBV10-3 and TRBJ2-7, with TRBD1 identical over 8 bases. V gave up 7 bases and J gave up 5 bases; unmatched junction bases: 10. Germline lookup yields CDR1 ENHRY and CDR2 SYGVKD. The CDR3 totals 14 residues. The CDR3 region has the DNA TGTGCCATCAATCAGGGGGCGCGACTGAACGAGCAGTACTTC. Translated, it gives CAINQGARLNEQYF.

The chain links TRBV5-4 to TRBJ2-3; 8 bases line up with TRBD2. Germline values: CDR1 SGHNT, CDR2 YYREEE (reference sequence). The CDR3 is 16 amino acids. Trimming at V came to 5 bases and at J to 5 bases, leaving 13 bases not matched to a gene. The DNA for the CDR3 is TGTGCCAGCAGACCTAATCAAGCGGGAGTCGGAGATACGCAGTATTTT. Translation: CASRPNQAGVGDTQYF. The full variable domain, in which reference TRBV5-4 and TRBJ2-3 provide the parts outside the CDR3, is ETGVTQSPTHLIKTRGQQVTLRCSSQSGHNTVSWYQQALGQGPQFIFQYYREEENGRGNFPPRFSGLQFPNYSSELNVNALELDDSALYLCASRPNQAGVGDTQYFGPGTRLTVL.

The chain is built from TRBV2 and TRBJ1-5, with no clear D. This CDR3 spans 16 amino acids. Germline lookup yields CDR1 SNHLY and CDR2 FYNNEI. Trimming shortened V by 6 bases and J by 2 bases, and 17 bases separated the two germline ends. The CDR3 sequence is CASRREGSLGNQPQHF. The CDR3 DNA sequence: TGTGCCAGCAGAAGGGAGGGTTCTTTGGGCAATCAGCCCCAGCATTTT.

CDR3 amino acids: CASSLEQGRRPEAFF. Here the CDR3 DNA reads TGTGCCAGCAGCTTAGAACAGGGGCGGCGACCTGAAGCTTTCTTT. The chain joins TRBV7-8 to TRBJ1-1, with 7 bases matching TRBD1. The germline CDR1 and CDR2 sequences are SGHVS and FQNEAQ. The CDR3 contains 15 residues. The trim removed 1 base at V and 6 bases at J, leaving 8 bases unmatched.

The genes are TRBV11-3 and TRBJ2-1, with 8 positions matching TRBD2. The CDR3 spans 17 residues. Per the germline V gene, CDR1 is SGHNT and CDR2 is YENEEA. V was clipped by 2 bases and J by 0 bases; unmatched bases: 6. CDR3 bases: TGTGCCAGCAGCTTAAACCCTACTAGCGGCTCCTACAATGAGCAGTTCTTC. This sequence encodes CASSLNPTSGSYNEQFF.

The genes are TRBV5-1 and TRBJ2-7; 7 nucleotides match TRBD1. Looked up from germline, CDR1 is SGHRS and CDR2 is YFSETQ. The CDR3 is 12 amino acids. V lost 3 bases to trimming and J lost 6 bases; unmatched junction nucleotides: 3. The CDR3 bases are TGCGCCAGCAGCTCAACAGGGGTCGAGCAGTACTTC. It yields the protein CASSSTGVEQYF. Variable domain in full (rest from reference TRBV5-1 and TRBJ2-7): KAGVTQTPRYLIKTRGQQVTLSCSPISGHRSVSWYQQTPGQGLQFLFEYFSETQRNKGNFPGRFSGRQFSNSRSEMNVSTLELGDSALYLCASSSTGVEQYFGPGTRLTVT.

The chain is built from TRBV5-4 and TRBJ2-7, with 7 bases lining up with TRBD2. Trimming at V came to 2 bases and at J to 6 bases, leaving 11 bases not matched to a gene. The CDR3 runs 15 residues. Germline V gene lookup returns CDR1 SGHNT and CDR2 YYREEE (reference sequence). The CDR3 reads CASSFSWGGEGEQYF. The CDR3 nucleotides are TGTGCCAGCAGCTTTTCCTGGGGGGGGGAAGGCGAGCAGTACTTC.

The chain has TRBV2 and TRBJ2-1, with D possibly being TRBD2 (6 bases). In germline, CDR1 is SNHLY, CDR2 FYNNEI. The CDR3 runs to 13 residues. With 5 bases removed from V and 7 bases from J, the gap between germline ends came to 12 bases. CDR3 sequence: CASSPTRTNEQFF. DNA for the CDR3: TGTGCCAGCAGTCCGACTAGAACGAATGAGCAGTTCTTC.

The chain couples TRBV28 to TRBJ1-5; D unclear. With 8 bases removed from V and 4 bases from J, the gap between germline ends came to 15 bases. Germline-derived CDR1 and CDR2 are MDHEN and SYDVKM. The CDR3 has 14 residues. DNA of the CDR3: TGTGCCAGCGAATCAGCGGGGAGGAATCAGCCCCAGCATTTT. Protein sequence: CASESAGRNQPQHF.

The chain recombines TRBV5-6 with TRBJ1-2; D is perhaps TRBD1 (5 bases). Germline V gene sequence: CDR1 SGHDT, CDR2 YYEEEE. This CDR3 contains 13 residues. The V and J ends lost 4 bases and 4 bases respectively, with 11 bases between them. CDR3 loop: CASSRDRAYGYTF. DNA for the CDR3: TGTGCCAGCAGCCGCGACAGAGCCTATGGCTACACCTTC.

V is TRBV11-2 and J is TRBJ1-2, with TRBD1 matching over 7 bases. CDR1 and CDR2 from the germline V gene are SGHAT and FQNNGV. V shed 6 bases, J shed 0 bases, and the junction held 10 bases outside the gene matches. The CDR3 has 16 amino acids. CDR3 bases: TGTGCCAGCAGGACTCTGACAGGGCGTTCTAACTATGGCTACACCTTC. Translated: CASRTLTGRSNYGYTF.

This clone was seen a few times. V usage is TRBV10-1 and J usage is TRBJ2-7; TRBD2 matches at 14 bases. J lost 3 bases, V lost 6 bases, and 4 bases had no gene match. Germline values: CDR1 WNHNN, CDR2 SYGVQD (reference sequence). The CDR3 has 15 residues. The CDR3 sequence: CASSEGLAGDYEQYF. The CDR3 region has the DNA TGCGCCAGCAGCGAGGGACTAGCGGGAGACTACGAGCAGTACTTC.

CDR3: CASRAFRGQNTEAFF. The CDR3 nucleotides read TGTGCCAGCAGGGCCTTCAGGGGGCAGAACACTGAAGCTTTCTTT. This chain joins TRBV27 and TRBJ1-1; 8 bases map to TRBD1. The CDR3 contains 15 residues. J gave up 1 base and V 6 bases, and 7 bases lay outside the gene matches. Per germline, CDR1 MNHEY and CDR2 SMNVEV (reference sequence).

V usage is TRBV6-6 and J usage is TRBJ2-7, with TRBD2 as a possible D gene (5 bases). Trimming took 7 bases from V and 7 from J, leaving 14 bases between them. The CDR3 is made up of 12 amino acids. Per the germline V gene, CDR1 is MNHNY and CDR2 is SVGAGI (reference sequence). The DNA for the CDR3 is TGTGCCAGCAAGCAGGCCGGCGGGGAGCAGTACTTC. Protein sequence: CASKQAGGEQYF.

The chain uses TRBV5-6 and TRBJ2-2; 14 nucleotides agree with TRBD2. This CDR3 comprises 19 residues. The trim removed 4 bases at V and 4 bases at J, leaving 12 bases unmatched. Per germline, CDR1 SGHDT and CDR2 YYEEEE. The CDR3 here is CASSETTSGRAHGTGELFF. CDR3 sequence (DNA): TGTGCCAGCAGCGAGACGACTAGCGGGAGGGCTCATGGCACCGGGGAGCTGTTTTTT.

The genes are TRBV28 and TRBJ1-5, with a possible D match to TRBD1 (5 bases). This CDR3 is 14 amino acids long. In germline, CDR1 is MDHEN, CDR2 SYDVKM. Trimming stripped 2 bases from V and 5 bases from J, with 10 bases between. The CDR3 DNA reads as TGTGCCAGCAGTTTACGACAGTTCCATCAGCCCCAGCATTTT. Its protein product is CASSLRQFHQPQHF.

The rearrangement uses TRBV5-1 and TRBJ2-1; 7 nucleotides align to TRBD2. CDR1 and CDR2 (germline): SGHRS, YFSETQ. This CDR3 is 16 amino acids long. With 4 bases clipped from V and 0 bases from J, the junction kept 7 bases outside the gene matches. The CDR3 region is CASSPLGGSSYNEQFF. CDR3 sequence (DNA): TGCGCCAGCAGCCCTCTCGGCGGGAGCTCCTACAATGAGCAGTTCTTC.

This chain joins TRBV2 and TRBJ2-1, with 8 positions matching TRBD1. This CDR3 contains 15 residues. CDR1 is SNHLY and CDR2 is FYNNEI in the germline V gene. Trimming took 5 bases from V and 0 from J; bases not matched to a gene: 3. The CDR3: CASSRTGNSYNEQFF. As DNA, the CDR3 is TGTGCCAGCAGTAGGACAGGGAACTCCTACAATGAGCAGTTCTTC.

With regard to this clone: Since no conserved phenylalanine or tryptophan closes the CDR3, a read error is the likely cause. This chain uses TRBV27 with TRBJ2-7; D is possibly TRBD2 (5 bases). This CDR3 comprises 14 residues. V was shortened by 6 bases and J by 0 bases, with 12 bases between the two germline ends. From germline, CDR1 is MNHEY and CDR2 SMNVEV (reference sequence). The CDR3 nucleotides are TGTGCCAGCAGGTTTGAGCGGTCCTCCTACGAGCAGTACCTC. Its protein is CASRFERSSYEQYL.

CDR3 sequence (DNA): TGTGCCAGTAGTATAGATGCCACAGTACAAGAGACCCAGTACTTC. Protein product: CASSIDATVQETQYF. The V gene is TRBV19, the J gene TRBJ2-5; D gene ambiguous. The CDR3 is made up of 15 amino acids. V was shortened by 0 bases and J by 2 bases, with 10 bases between the two germline ends. The germline gives CDR1 LNHDA, CDR2 SQIVND (reference sequence).

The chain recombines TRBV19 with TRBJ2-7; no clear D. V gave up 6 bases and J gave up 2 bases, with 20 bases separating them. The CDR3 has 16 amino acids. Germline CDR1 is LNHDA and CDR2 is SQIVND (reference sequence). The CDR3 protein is CASSFAEGSPPYEQYF. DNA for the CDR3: TGTGCCAGTAGCTTTGCGGAAGGCTCACCACCCTACGAGCAGTACTTC.

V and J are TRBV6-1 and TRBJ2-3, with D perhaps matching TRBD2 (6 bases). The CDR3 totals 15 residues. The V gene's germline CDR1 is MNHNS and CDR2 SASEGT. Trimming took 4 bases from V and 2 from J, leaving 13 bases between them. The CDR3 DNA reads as TGTGCCAGCAGTGCCATAGCGGCCGCCACAGATACGCAGTATTTT. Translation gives CASSAIAAATDTQYF.

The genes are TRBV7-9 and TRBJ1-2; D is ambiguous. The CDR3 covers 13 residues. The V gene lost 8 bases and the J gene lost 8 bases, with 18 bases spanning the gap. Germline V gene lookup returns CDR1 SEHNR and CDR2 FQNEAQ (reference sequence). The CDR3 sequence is CASHPIPAQGYTF. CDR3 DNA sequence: TGTGCCAGCCACCCGATCCCCGCCCAGGGCTACACCTTC.

The CDR3 DNA sequence: TGTGCCAGCAGCCGACAGGGGAACGAGCAGTACTTC. It specifies CASSRQGNEQYF. The chain carries TRBV7-9 and TRBJ2-7, with 8 bases aligning to TRBD1. The CDR3 has 12 residues. V gave up 5 bases and J gave up 5 bases; unmatched junction bases: 2. The V gene's germline CDR1 is SEHNR and CDR2 FQNEAQ (reference sequence).

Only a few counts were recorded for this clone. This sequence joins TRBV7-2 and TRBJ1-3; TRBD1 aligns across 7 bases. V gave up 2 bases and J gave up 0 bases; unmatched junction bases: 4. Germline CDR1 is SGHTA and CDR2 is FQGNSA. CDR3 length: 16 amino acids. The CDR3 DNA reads TGTGCCAGCAGCTTAACAGGGGCGAGCTCTGGAAACACCATATATTTT. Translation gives CASSLTGASSGNTIYF.

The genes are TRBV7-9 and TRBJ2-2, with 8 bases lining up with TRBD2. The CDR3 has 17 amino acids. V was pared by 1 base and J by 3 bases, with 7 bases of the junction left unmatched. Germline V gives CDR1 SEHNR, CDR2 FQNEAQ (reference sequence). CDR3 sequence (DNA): TGTGCCAGCAGCTTAGACGTTGGGCGGGAGGACACCGGGGAGCTGTTTTTT. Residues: CASSLDVGREDTGELFF.

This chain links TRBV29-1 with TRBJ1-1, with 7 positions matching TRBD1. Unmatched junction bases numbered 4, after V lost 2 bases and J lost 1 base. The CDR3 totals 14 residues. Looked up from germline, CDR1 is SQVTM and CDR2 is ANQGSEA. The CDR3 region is CSVERDSENTEAFF. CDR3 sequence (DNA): TGCAGCGTTGAAAGGGACAGTGAGAACACTGAAGCTTTCTTT.